The next 22 T cell receptor beta chains were all read from a single sample in a study of T cell responses to AZD1222 COVID-19 vaccine. Only in-frame clones appear in the TCRdb table, and some are missing; sequencing was by immunoSEQ multiplex PCR. Of around 200,000 clones in the sample, 85% to 90% are singletons; the top ten hold approximately 0.5%. The sequencing used peripheral blood, collected on day 0 of AZD1222 vaccination. The source is an adult in good health.

This chain links TRBV12-3 or TRBV12-4 with TRBJ2-1; D gene unclear. The V gene lost 6 bases and the J gene lost 7 bases, with 10 bases spanning the gap. The CDR3 runs to 12 residues. As DNA, the CDR3 is TGTGCCAGCAGCCCCATGGGGAATGAGCAGTTCTTC. Protein product: CASSPMGNEQFF.

V and J are TRBV11-2 and TRBJ2-3, with 10 bases fitting TRBD1. CDR1 SGHAT and CDR2 FQNNGV come from the germline V gene. The junction had 7 bases not matched to a gene; V was cut back by 6 bases and J by 4 bases. CDR3 length equals 15 residues. CDR3 coding DNA: TGTGCCAGCAGTTTTACCGGGACAGGGGCAGATACGCAGTATTTT. Protein sequence: CASSFTGTGADTQYF.

The chain's CDR3 is CASSEILEGGDTGELFF. CDR3 DNA sequence: TGTGCCAGCAGCGAAATCCTCGAGGGGGGAGACACCGGGGAGCTGTTTTTT. The rearrangement uses TRBV9 and TRBJ2-2; D may match TRBD1 or TRBD2 (6 bases each). Per germline, CDR1 SGDLS and CDR2 YYNGEE. The CDR3 runs to 17 residues. Trimming removed 3 bases at V and 3 bases at J, with 18 bases between.

The chain carries TRBV24-1 and TRBJ2-5, with D possibly matching TRBD1 (6 bases). The CDR3 extends over 14 amino acids. CDR1 is KGHDR, CDR2 SFDVKD, per germline. Trimming stripped 4 bases from V and 2 bases from J, with 10 bases between. CDR3 region: CATSDRTVQETQYF. The CDR3 DNA sequence: TGTGCCACCAGTGACCGGACAGTTCAAGAGACCCAGTACTTC.

The chain employs TRBV7-6 and TRBJ1-2; 9 nucleotides align to TRBD1. Germline V CDR1 and CDR2: SGHVS, FNYEAQ. This CDR3 is built from 13 residues. Trimming at V came to 5 bases and at J to 8 bases, leaving 6 bases not matched to a gene. In DNA, the CDR3 is TGTGCCAGCAGCGCCCGGGACAGGGAGGGCTACACCTTC. Protein product: CASSARDREGYTF.

This chain uses TRBV19 with TRBJ1-1; 10 bases are a match to TRBD1. V dropped 5 bases and J dropped 5; count of bases not matched to a gene: 11. This CDR3 comprises 16 residues. CDR1 LNHDA and CDR2 SQIVND come from the germline V gene (reference sequence). For the CDR3, the DNA is TGTGCCAGTAGTTCCCGACAGGGGGCGCAGGGTACTGAAGCTTTCTTT. Protein product: CASSSRQGAQGTEAFF.

V gene TRBV21-1 combines with J gene TRBJ1-5. TRBV21-1 is assigned pseudogene status. The CDR3 is 17 amino acids. CDR3 residues: CASSKALELHSNQPQHF. The CDR3 coding sequence is TGTGCCAGCAGCAAAGCGCTAGAGCTGCATAGCAATCAGCCCCAGCATTTT.

CDR3 amino acids: CASSALSWAGGTGGELFF. The CDR3 bases are TGTGCCAGCAGTGCGCTATCTTGGGCAGGAGGGACAGGCGGGGAGCTGTTTTTT. The chain is built from TRBV2 and TRBJ2-2; 8 nucleotides match TRBD1. Germline CDR1 is SNHLY and CDR2 is FYNNEI. V trimming: 4 bases; J trimming: 7 bases; junction bases outside the gene matches: 17. The CDR3 is made up of 18 amino acids.

This clone was detected once. This chain connects TRBV5-3 to TRBJ2-3; 12 positions agree with TRBD2. TRBV5-3 is an ORF, and what it does is uncertain. J lost 4 bases, V lost 0 bases, and 9 bases had no gene match. The CDR3 loop spans 18 amino acids. CDR3 nucleotides: TGTGCCAGAAGCTTGGTATGGACTAGCGGGGCCAGACCAGATACGCAGTATTTT. The encoded protein is CARSLVWTSGARPDTQYF.

The chain is built from TRBV10-1 and TRBJ2-4, with D tentatively TRBD1 (5 bases). The CDR3 is 13 amino acids. Per the germline V gene, CDR1 is WNHNN and CDR2 is SYGVQD (reference sequence). The V and J ends lost 3 bases and 7 bases respectively, with 10 bases between them. The CDR3 spells CASSEGAGNIQYF. CDR3 DNA: TGCGCCAGCAGTGAAGGGGCTGGCAACATTCAGTACTTC.

The chain employs TRBV5-5 and TRBJ2-7; 7 nucleotides agree with TRBD1. The CDR3 has 14 amino acids. The V gene end was trimmed by 3 bases and the J gene end by 0 bases; junction bases not matched to a gene: 3. CDR1 is SGHKS, CDR2 YYEKEE, per germline (reference sequence). The DNA of the CDR3 is TGTGCCAGCAGCTCCACAGGGGTCTCCTACGAGCAGTACTTC. Translated: CASSSTGVSYEQYF.

This chain joins TRBV11-2 and TRBJ1-5, with no clear D. CDR3 size: 16 residues. Trimming cost V 1 base and J 2 bases, with 12 bases left between them. Per germline, CDR1 SGHAT and CDR2 FQNNGV. The CDR3 reads CASSLGGGPGNQPQHF. CDR3 bases: TGTGCCAGCAGCTTAGGTGGAGGGCCGGGCAATCAGCCCCAGCATTTT.

This clone was recorded once. The chain employs TRBV5-5 and TRBJ1-6; 11 nucleotides match TRBD1. Trimming removed 4 bases from V and 10 bases from J; junction bases left unmatched: 4. This CDR3 contains 14 residues. Germline-derived CDR1 and CDR2 are SGHKS and YYEKEE (reference sequence). CDR3 residues: CASSPGQGGSPLHF. Written as DNA, the CDR3 is TGTGCCAGCAGCCCGGGACAGGGGGGATCACCCCTCCACTTT.

This chain links TRBV14 with TRBJ1-3, with D unresolved. V was pared by 2 bases and J by 4 bases, with 12 bases between. Per the germline V gene, CDR1 is SGHDN and CDR2 is FVKESK. The CDR3 spans 15 residues. CDR3: CASSQYPGAGNTIYF. In DNA, the CDR3 is TGTGCCAGCAGCCAATACCCCGGAGCCGGAAACACCATATATTTT.

The rearrangement links TRBV9 to TRBJ1-2; TRBD1 agrees at 12 bases. CDR3 size: 17 residues. V was clipped by 4 bases and J by 4 bases; unmatched bases: 11. Germline assignment: CDR1 SGDLS and CDR2 YYNGEE. CDR3 DNA sequence: TGTGCCAGCAGCCGACAGGGGGGACAGGGGGCTAGCTATGGCTACACCTTC. It is translated as CASSRQGGQGASYGYTF.

This clone occurred once. The V gene is TRBV13, the J gene TRBJ1-2; perhaps TRBD1 as D (5 bases). The CDR3 extends over 15 amino acids. Germline V gives CDR1 PRHDT, CDR2 FYEKMQ (reference sequence). The ends were cut back, 4 bases at V and 7 bases at J, with 19 bases in the middle. CDR3 sequence: CASSSTSGTAIGYTF. Here the CDR3 DNA reads TGTGCCAGCAGCTCAACCTCCGGGACTGCAATTGGCTACACCTTC.

V is TRBV9 and J is TRBJ1-6; weak D call: TRBD1 (5 bases). V gave up 0 bases and J gave up 7 bases, with 14 bases separating them. This CDR3 is 16 amino acids long. The germline V gene encodes CDR1 SGDLS and CDR2 YYNGEE. CDR3 amino acids: CASSVGGQGSNSPLHF. The CDR3 DNA sequence: TGTGCCAGCAGCGTAGGTGGTCAGGGATCCAATTCACCCCTCCACTTT.

The rearrangement joins TRBV28 to TRBJ1-1; TRBD1 is a possible D gene (6 bases). Germline CDR1 MDHEN, CDR2 SYDVKM. With 1 base removed from V and 1 base from J, the gap between germline ends came to 10 bases. This CDR3 has 15 amino acids. Written as DNA, the CDR3 is TGTGCCAGCAGTTTATTACAGACAGGGAACACTGAAGCTTTCTTT. It yields the protein CASSLLQTGNTEAFF.

The table lists this clone with a few counts. The J gene is TRBJ2-2, the V gene TRBV19; perhaps TRBD1 as D (5 bases). Trimming left V 1 base short and J 7 bases short, with 13 bases between. The CDR3 consists of 15 residues. The germline CDR1 and CDR2 sequences are LNHDA and SQIVND (reference sequence). CDR3 residues: CASSIGGPTDGELFF. In DNA form, the CDR3 reads TGTGCCAGTAGTATAGGGGGCCCTACGGACGGGGAGCTGTTTTTT. Combining the CDR3 with reference TRBV19 and TRBJ2-2 gives the whole variable domain DGGITQSPKYLFRKEGQNVTLSCEQNLNHDAMYWYRQDPGQGLRLIYYSQIVNDFQKGDIAEGYSVSREKKESFPLTVTSAQKNPTAFYLCASSIGGPTDGELFFGEGSRLTVL.

The chain couples TRBV11-2 to TRBJ2-3; 9 bases line up with TRBD2. This CDR3 spans 19 amino acids. CDR1 and CDR2 from the germline V gene are SGHAT and FQNNGV. V shed 1 base, J shed 3 bases, and the junction held 14 bases outside the gene matches. CDR3 loop: CASSLGGKRTSALTDTQYF. The DNA for the CDR3 is TGTGCCAGCAGCTTAGGAGGAAAGAGGACTAGCGCGTTAACAGATACGCAGTATTTT.

The count of this clone is one. The V gene is TRBV27, the J gene TRBJ2-2; a weak D match, TRBD2 (6 bases). The length of the CDR3 is 17 residues. With 4 bases removed from V and 4 bases from J, the gap between germline ends came to 19 bases. Germline lookup yields CDR1 MNHEY and CDR2 SMNVEV (reference sequence). CDR3 nucleotide sequence: TGTGCCAGCAGTTCGCCCCTGGGGGTAGCGGCCACCGGGGAGCTGTTTTTT. This gives the protein CASSSPLGVAATGELFF.

This chain links TRBV19 with TRBJ1-5; TRBD1 agrees at 9 bases. There are 17 residues in the CDR3. V shed 5 bases and J 5 bases; nucleotides not matched to a gene: 13. Germline V gene lookup returns CDR1 LNHDA and CDR2 SQIVND (reference sequence). CDR3 sequence: CASSPTGDRVRYQPQHF. The DNA of the CDR3 is TGTGCCAGTAGTCCAACCGGGGACAGGGTGAGGTATCAGCCCCAGCATTTT. Based on the CDR3 plus reference TRBV19 and TRBJ1-5, the full variable domain is DGGITQSPKYLFRKEGQNVTLSCEQNLNHDAMYWYRQDPGQGLRLIYYSQIVNDFQKGDIAEGYSVSREKKESFPLTVTSAQKNPTAFYLCASSPTGDRVRYQPQHFGDGTRLSIL.